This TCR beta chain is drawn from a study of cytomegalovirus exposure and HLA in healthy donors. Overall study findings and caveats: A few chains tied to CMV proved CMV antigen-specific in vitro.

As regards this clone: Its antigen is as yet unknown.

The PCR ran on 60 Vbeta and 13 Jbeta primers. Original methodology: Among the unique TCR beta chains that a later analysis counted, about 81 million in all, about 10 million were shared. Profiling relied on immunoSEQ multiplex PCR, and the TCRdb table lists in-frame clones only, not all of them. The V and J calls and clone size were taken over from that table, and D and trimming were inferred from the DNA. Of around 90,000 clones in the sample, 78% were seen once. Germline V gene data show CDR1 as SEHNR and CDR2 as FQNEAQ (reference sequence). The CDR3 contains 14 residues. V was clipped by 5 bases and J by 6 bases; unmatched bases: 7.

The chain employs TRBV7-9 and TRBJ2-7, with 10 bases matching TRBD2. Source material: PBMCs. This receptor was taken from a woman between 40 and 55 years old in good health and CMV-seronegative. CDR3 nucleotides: TGTGCCAGCAGCCAGGGACTAGCGCCGTCCGAGCAGTACTTC. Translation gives CASSQGLAPSEQYF.